A selection of T cell receptor beta chains follows, all from one sample in a study of blood T cell repertoires in COVID-19. Repertoires were generated with immunoSEQ multiplex PCR, while TCRdb's copy carries only in-frame clones and drops some. The sample consists of about 170,000 clones, roughly 90% of them appearing once. Material for sequencing was peripheral blood. The receptor set was obtained from a man aged 55 to 69 with acute or convalescent COVID-19. Both conserved end residues are part of each CDR3. The order of the fields is clone size, J gene, D gene, V gene, CDR3 protein, CDR3 DNA. A D gene is named only where the DNA matches it firmly. Size tells how often a clone was seen (once, few, many) or the class of an expanded clone, and some rows leave it out.

- | TRBJ1-1 | - | TRBV5-1 | CASSFETNTEAFF | TGCGCCAGCAGCTTTGAGACAAACACTGAAGCTTTCTTT
- | TRBJ1-5 | TRBD1 | TRBV30 | CAWSGTGTGINQPQHF | TGTGCCTGGAGTGGTACCGGGACAGGGATAAATCAGCCCCAGCATTTT
- | TRBJ2-7 | - | TRBV7-2 | CASSLGPSGFYEQYF | TGTGCCAGCAGCTTAGGTCCCAGCGGATTCTACGAGCAGTACTTC
- | TRBJ2-5 | TRBD2 | TRBV7-3 | CASRPGLAGEETQYF | TGTGCCAGCAGGCCAGGACTAGCGGGGGAAGAGACCCAGTACTTC
- | TRBJ2-2 | TRBD1 | TRBV7-9 | CASSTGGTGELFF | TGTGCCAGCAGTACAGGGGGCACCGGGGAGCTGTTTTTT
- | TRBJ2-5 | TRBD1 | TRBV11-2 | CASSGNRGETQYF | TGTGCCAGCAGTGGGAACAGGGGGGAGACCCAGTACTTC
- | TRBJ1-2 | - | TRBV10-3 | CAISEAGDGYTF | TGTGCCATCAGTGAGGCGGGTGATGGCTACACCTTC
- | TRBJ2-5 | TRBD1 | TRBV25-1 | CASSDGQGAQETQYF | TGTGCCAGCAGTGACGGACAGGGGGCTCAAGAGACCCAGTACTTC
once | TRBJ1-1 | TRBD1 | TRBV5-6 | CASSMSPGQVNTEAFF | TGTGCCAGCAGTATGTCCCCGGGACAGGTGAACACTGAAGCTTTCTTT
- | TRBJ1-1 | - | TRBV19 | CASKAGGSIEAFF | TGTGCCAGTAAGGCTGGGGGCTCGATTGAAGCTTTCTTT
- | TRBJ2-7 | - | TRBV11-2 | CACSFSEATGYEQYF | TGTGCCTGCAGCTTTAGTGAGGCGACTGGCTACGAGCAGTACTTC
once | TRBJ1-2 | TRBD1 | TRBV9 | CASSPRTGSNYGYTF | TGTGCCAGCAGCCCCCGGACAGGGTCTAACTATGGCTACACCTTC
- | TRBJ2-7 | TRBD2 | TRBV5-5 | CASSSPSGRPSYEQYF | TGTGCCAGCAGCTCCCCTAGCGGGAGGCCTTCCTACGAGCAGTACTTC
- | TRBJ2-3 | TRBD2 | TRBV6-4 | CASSDTSGGADTQYF | TGTGCCAGCAGTGACACTAGCGGGGGGGCAGATACGCAGTATTTT
- | TRBJ1-2 | - | TRBV24-1 | CATSDLDRRDYGYTF | TGTGCCACCAGTGATTTAGACAGGCGGGACTATGGCTACACCTTC
- | TRBJ1-6 | TRBD1 | TRBV18 | CASSREPPGQGASPLHF | TGTGCCAGCTCACGAGAGCCTCCGGGACAGGGGGCTTCACCCCTCCACTTT
- | TRBJ2-2 | TRBD1 | TRBV7-3 | CASSSGQGVGTGELFF | TGTGCCAGCAGCTCCGGACAGGGGGTGGGCACCGGGGAGCTGTTTTTT
- | TRBJ2-1 | TRBD2 | TRBV7-9 | CASSLLAGGMPEQFF | TGTGCCAGCAGCTTACTGGCGGGGGGGATGCCTGAGCAGTTCTTC
- | TRBJ2-1 | TRBD2 | TRBV3-1/TRBV3-2 | CASSYGLAGAEQFF | TGTGCCAGCAGCTATGGACTAGCGGGAGCTGAGCAGTTCTTC
once | TRBJ1-2 | TRBD1 | TRBV6-5 | CASSPGQGSGGYTF | TGTGCCAGCAGCCCCGGACAGGGGTCTGGTGGCTACACCTTC
- | TRBJ1-1 | TRBD1 | TRBV7-2 | CASSLEGGNTEAFF | TGTGCCAGCAGCTTAGAAGGGGGCAACACTGAAGCTTTCTTT
- | TRBJ1-3 | - | TRBV4-2 | CASSQVGGDGNTIYF | TGTGCCAGCAGCCAAGTTGGGGGCGACGGAAACACCATATATTTT
- | TRBJ1-5 | - | TRBV7-9 | CASSLWMGDYSNQPQHF | TGTGCCAGCAGCTTATGGATGGGGGACTATAGCAATCAGCCCCAGCATTTT
- | TRBJ1-1 | - | TRBV10-1 | CASSELRNTEAFF | TGCGCCAGCAGTGAGTTGAGGAACACTGAAGCTTTCTTT
- | TRBJ2-6 | - | TRBV7-6 | CASSPGKPHVPGANVLTF | TGTGCCAGCAGCCCGGGGAAACCCCATGTTCCTGGGGCCAACGTCCTGACTTTC
- | TRBJ1-5 | - | TRBV19 | CASSFEGQPQHF | TGTGCCAGTAGTTTTGAGGGTCAGCCCCAGCATTTT
few | TRBJ2-7 | TRBD2 | TRBV7-9 | CASSLVGTSGYEQYF | TGTGCCAGCAGCTTGGTCGGGACTAGCGGTTACGAGCAGTACTTC
- | TRBJ1-4 | - | TRBV25-1 | CASSARRVFGEKLFF | TGTGCCAGCAGTGCCCGGAGGGTTTTCGGGGAAAAACTGTTTTTT
- | TRBJ1-1 | - | TRBV30 | CAWSADNMNTEAFF | TGTGCCTGGAGTGCGGACAACATGAACACTGAAGCTTTCTTT
once | TRBJ1-2 | - | TRBV30 | CAWKVPNSYGYTF | TGTGCCTGGAAAGTCCCTAACAGCTATGGCTACACCTTC
- | TRBJ1-1 | - | TRBV6-5 | CASSYQPGGNTEAFF | TGTGCCAGCAGTTACCAGCCCGGGGGTAACACTGAAGCTTTCTTT
- | TRBJ2-6 | - | TRBV13 | CASSPQGALSGANVLTF | TGTGCCAGCAGCCCACAGGGCGCACTCTCTGGGGCCAACGTCCTGACTTTC
- | TRBJ2-3 | TRBD2 | TRBV3-1/TRBV3-2 | CASSQTVAGGRDTQYF | TGTGCCAGCAGCCAAACCGTAGCGGGGGGGCGTGATACGCAGTATTTT
- | TRBJ2-1 | TRBD1 | TRBV7-9 | CASSPGQALNEQFF | TGTGCCAGCAGCCCTGGACAGGCCCTCAATGAGCAGTTCTTC
- | TRBJ2-2 | TRBD1 | TRBV4-3 | CASSQDRGGGTGELFF | TGCGCCAGCAGCCAAGATAGAGGGGGCGGAACCGGGGAGCTGTTTTTT
- | TRBJ2-7 | TRBD1 | TRBV7-3 | CASSLSRDRADEQYF | TGTGCCAGCAGCTTAAGCAGGGACAGGGCCGACGAGCAGTACTTC
- | TRBJ1-1 | TRBD1 | TRBV7-2 | CASSFQGDTEAFF | TGTGCCAGCAGCTTCCAGGGGGACACTGAAGCTTTCTTT
- | TRBJ1-5 | - | TRBV6-4 | CASSVEESQPQHF | TGTGCCAGCAGTGTAGAGGAAAGTCAGCCCCAGCATTTT
- | TRBJ2-7 | TRBD2 | TRBV11-2 | CASSSGLAGGHEQYF | TGTGCCAGCAGCTCAGGACTAGCGGGAGGGCATGAGCAGTACTTC
- | TRBJ2-1 | TRBD2 | TRBV7-8 | CASSLGASGGVDNEQFF | TGTGCCAGCAGCTTAGGGGCTAGCGGGGGGGTCGACAATGAGCAGTTCTTC
- | TRBJ2-2 | - | TRBV6-2/TRBV6-3 | CASTPKVLGANTGELFF | TGTGCCAGCACCCCTAAGGTTTTGGGAGCGAACACCGGGGAGCTGTTTTTT
- | TRBJ2-1 | - | TRBV11-2 | CASSLGMTFSTGNEQFF | TGTGCCAGCAGCTTAGGAATGACGTTCTCCACGGGCAATGAGCAGTTCTTC
- | TRBJ1-2 | TRBD1 | TRBV6-5 | CASSYSRTGAGYTF | TGTGCCAGCAGTTACTCACGGACAGGGGCTGGCTACACCTTC
- | TRBJ1-5 | TRBD1 | TRBV12-5 | CASAAGQVDGQPQHF | TGTGCTAGTGCCGCGGGACAGGTGGATGGCCAGCCCCAGCATTTT
- | TRBJ1-6 | TRBD1 | TRBV19 | CASSIAGRGLPSPLHF | TGTGCCAGTAGTATAGCGGGCAGGGGGCTGCCTTCACCCCTCCACTTT
- | TRBJ1-6 | TRBD1 | TRBV29-1 | CSVGTGNSPLHF | TGCAGCGTAGGGACAGGGAATTCACCCCTCCACTTT
- | TRBJ1-6 | - | TRBV4-3 | CASSQGQGNSPLHF | TGCGCCAGCAGCCAAGGGCAGGGTAATTCACCCCTCCACTTT
- | TRBJ1-2 | TRBD1 | TRBV24-1 | CATSAQGDGYTF | TGTGCCACCAGTGCCCAGGGGGATGGCTACACCTTC
- | TRBJ1-1 | TRBD1 | TRBV10-2 | CASSEPGQVRETEAFF | TGCGCCAGCAGTGAGCCGGGACAGGTAAGGGAGACTGAAGCTTTCTTT
- | TRBJ2-2 | TRBD1 | TRBV27 | CASRDRANTGELFF | TGTGCCAGCAGGGACAGGGCGAACACCGGGGAGCTGTTTTTT
- | TRBJ2-5 | - | TRBV5-1 | CASSLGQEETQYF | TGCGCCAGCAGCTTGGGGCAGGAAGAGACCCAGTACTTC
- | TRBJ1-4 | TRBD1 | TRBV5-4 | CASSPGQGRSNEKLFF | TGTGCCAGCAGCCCCGGACAGGGCAGGTCGAATGAAAAACTGTTTTTT
once | TRBJ1-6 | TRBD1 | TRBV5-5 | CASSIGQGNSPLHF | TGTGCCAGCAGCATTGGACAGGGGAATTCACCCCTCCACTTT
many | TRBJ1-1 | TRBD1 | TRBV9 | CASSGGVGQGLLASEAFF | TGTGCCAGCAGCGGGGGGGTCGGACAGGGCCTACTGGCGTCTGAAGCTTTCTTT
- | TRBJ1-1 | - | TRBV5-1 | CASSRSTSGSGRETEAFF | TGCGCCAGCAGTCGATCCACTTCGGGGAGTGGAAGAGAAACTGAAGCTTTCTTT
- | TRBJ2-1 | TRBD1 | TRBV4-3 | CASSLYLPGQGGEQFF | TGCGCCAGCAGCCTTTACCTTCCGGGACAGGGGGGTGAGCAGTTCTTC
- | TRBJ2-3 | TRBD2 | TRBV7-9 | CASSRRLAGGWSTDTQYF | TGTGCCAGCAGTCGACGGCTAGCGGGGGGCTGGAGCACAGATACGCAGTATTTT